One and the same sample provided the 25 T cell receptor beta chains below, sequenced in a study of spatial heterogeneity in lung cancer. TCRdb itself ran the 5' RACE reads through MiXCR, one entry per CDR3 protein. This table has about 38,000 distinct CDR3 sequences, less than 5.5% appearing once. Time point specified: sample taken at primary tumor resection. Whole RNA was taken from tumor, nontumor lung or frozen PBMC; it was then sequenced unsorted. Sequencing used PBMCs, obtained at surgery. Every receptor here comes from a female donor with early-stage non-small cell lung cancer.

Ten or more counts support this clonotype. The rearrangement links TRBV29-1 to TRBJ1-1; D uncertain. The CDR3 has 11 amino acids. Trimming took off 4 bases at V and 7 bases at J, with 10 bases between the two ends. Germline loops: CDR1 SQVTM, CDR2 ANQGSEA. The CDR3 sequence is CSVGNPGEAFF. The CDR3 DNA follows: TGCAGCGTTGGAAACCCCGGTGAAGCTTTCTTT.

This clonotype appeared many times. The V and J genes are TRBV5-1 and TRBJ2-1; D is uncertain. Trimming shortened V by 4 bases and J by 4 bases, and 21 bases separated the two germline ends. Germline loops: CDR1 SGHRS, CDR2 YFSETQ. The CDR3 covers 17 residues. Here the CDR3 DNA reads TGCGCCAGCAGCGTGGTTATTGGGTCCGGAAAGTACAATGAGCAGTTCTTC. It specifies CASSVVIGSGKYNEQFF.

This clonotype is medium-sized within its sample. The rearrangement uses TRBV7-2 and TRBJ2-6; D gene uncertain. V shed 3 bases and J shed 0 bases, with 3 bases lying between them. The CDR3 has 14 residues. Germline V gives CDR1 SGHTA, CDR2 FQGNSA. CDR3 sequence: CASSFRSGANVLTF. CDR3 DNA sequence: TGTGCCAGCAGCTTTCGCTCTGGGGCCAACGTCCTGACTTTC.

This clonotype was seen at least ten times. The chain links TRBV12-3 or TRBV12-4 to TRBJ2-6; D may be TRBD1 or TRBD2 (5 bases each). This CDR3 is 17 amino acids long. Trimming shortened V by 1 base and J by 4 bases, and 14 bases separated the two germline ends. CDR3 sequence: CASSLVGGMSGANVLTF. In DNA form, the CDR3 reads TGTGCCAGCAGTTTAGTTGGGGGAATGAGCGGGGCCAACGTCCTGACTTTC.

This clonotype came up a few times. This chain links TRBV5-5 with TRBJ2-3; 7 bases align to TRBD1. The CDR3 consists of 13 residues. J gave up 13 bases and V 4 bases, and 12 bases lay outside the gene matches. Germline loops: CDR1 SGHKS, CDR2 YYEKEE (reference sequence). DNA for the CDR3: TGTGCCAGCAGCGGACAGGCGGGCGTGAGGGAGTATTTT. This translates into CASSGQAGVREYF.

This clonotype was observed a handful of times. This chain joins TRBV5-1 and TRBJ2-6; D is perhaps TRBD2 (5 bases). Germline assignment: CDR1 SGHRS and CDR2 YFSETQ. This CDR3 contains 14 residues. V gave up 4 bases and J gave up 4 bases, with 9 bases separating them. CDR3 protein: CASSDTRGANVLTF. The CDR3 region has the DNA TGCGCCAGCAGCGACACTAGGGGGGCCAACGTCCTGACTTTC. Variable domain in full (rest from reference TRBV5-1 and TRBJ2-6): KAGVTQTPRYLIKTRGQQVTLSCSPISGHRSVSWYQQTPGQGLQFLFEYFSETQRNKGNFPGRFSGRQFSNSRSEMNVSTLELGDSALYLCASSDTRGANVLTFGAGSRLTVL.

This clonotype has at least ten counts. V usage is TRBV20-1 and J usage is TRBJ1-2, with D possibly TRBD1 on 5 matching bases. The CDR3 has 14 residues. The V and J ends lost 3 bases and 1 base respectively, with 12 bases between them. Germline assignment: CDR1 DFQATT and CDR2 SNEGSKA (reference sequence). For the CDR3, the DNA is TGCAGTGCTAGTGCTACAGGACTTAACTATGGCTACACCTTC. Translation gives CSASATGLNYGYTF.

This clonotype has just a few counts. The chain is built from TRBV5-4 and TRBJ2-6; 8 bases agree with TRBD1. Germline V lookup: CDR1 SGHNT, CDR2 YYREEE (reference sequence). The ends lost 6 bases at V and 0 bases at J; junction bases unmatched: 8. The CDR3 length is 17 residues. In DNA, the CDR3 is TGTGCCAGCAAACAGGGGGAACTGAGCTCTGGGGCCAACGTCCTGACTTTC. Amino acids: CASKQGELSSGANVLTF.

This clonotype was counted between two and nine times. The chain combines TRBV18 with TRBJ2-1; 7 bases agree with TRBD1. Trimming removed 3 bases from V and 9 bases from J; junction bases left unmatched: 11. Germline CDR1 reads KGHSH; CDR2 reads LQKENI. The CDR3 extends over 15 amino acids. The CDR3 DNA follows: TGTGCCAGCTCACCGAACAGCCAGGGGGTTGCTGAGCAGTTCTTC. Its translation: CASSPNSQGVAEQFF.

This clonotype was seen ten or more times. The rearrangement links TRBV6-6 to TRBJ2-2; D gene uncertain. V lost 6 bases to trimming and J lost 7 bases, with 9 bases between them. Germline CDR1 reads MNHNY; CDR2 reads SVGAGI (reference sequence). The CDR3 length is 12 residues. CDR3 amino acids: CASSLVRGELFF. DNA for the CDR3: TGTGCCAGCAGCCTCGTCCGCGGGGAGCTGTTTTTT.

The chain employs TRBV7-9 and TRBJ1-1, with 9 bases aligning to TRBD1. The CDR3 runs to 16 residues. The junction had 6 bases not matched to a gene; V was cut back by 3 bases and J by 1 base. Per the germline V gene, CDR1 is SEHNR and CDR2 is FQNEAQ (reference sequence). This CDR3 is CASSFATGGENTEAFF. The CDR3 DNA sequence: TGTGCCAGCAGCTTCGCAACAGGGGGCGAGAACACTGAAGCTTTCTTT.

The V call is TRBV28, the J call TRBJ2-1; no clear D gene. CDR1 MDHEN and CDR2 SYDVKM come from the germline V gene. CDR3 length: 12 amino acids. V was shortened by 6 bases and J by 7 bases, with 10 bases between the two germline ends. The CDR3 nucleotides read TGTGCCAGCAGGTCAGGAGAAAATGAGCAGTTCTTC. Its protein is CASRSGENEQFF.

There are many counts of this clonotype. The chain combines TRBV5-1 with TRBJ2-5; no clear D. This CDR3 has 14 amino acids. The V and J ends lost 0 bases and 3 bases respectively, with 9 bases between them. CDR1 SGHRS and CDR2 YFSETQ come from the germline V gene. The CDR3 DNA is TGCGCCAGCAGCTTGGTGTTAGGAGAAGAGACCCAGTACTTC. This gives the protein CASSLVLGEETQYF.

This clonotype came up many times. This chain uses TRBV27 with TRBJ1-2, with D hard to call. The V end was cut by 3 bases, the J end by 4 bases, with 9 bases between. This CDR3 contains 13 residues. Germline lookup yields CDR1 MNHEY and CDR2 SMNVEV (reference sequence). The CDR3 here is CASSFRPAYGYTF. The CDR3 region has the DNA TGTGCCAGCAGTTTCCGACCTGCCTATGGCTACACCTTC.

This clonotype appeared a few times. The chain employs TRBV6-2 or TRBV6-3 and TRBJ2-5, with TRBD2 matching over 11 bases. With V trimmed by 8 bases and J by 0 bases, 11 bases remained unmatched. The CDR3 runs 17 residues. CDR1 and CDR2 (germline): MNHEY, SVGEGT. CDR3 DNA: TGTGCCAGCGAAAGGGCTAGCGGGGGGCCCAACCAAGAGACCCAGTACTTC. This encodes CASERASGGPNQETQYF.

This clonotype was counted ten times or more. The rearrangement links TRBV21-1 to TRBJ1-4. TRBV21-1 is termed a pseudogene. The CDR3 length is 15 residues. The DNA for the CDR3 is TGTGCCAGCAGCAAAGTCGGACGGACTAATGAAAAACTGTTTTTT. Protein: CASSKVGRTNEKLFF.

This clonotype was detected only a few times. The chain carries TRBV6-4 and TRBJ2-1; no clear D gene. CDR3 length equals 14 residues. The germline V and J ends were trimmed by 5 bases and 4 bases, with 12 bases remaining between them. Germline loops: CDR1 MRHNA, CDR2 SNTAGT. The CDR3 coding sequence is TGTGCCAGCAGTCCCCGGGCCGCATACAATGAGCAGTTCTTC. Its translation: CASSPRAAYNEQFF.

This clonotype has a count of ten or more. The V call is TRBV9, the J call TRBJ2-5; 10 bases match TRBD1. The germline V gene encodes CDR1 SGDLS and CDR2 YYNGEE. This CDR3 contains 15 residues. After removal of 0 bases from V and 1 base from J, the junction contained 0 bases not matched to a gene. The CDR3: CASSVGDRGQETQYF. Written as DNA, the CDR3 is TGTGCCAGCAGCGTAGGGGACAGGGGCCAAGAGACCCAGTACTTC.

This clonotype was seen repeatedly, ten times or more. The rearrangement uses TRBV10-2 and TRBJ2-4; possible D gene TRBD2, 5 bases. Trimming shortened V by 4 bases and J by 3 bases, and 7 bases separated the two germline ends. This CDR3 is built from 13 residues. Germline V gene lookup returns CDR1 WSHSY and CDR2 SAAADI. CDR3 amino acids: CASSGEFKNIQYF. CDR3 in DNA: TGCGCCAGCAGTGGGGAGTTCAAAAACATTCAGTACTTC.

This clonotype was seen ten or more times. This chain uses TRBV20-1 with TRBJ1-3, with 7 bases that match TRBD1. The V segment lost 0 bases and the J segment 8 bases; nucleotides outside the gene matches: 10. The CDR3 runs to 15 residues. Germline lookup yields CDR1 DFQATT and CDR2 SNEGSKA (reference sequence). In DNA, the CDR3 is TGCAGTGCTAGAGATCTTAGAACAGGGGTGGACACCATATATTTT. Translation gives CSARDLRTGVDTIYF.

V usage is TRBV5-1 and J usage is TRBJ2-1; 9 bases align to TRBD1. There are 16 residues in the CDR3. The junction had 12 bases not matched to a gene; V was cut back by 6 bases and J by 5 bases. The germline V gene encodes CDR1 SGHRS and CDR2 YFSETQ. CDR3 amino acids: CASTLAGTGPHNEQFF. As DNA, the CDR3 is TGCGCCAGCACATTGGCCGGGACAGGGCCACACAATGAGCAGTTCTTC.

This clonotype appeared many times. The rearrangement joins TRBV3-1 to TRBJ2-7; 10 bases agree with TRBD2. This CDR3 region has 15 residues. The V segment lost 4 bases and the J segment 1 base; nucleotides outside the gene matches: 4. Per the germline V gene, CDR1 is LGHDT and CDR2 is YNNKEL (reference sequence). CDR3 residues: CASSLGTSESYEQYF. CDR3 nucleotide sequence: TGTGCCAGCAGCCTCGGGACTAGCGAATCCTACGAGCAGTACTTC.

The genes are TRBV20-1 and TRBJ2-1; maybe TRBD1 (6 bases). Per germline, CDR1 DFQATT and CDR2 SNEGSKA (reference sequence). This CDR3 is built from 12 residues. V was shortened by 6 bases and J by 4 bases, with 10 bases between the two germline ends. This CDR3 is CSAATGYNEQFF. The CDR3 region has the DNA TGCAGTGCCGCCACAGGGTACAATGAGCAGTTCTTC.

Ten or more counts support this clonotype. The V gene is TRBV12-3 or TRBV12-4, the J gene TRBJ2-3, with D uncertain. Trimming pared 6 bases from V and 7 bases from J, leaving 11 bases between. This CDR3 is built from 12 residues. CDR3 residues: CASSRNKNTQYF. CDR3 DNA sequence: TGTGCCAGCAGCCGAAACAAGAATACGCAGTATTTT.

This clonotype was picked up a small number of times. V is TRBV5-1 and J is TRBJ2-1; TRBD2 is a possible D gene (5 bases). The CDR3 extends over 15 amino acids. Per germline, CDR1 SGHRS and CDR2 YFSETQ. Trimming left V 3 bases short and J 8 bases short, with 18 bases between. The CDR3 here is CASSSRTGGYDEQFF. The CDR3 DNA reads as TGCGCCAGCAGCTCGCGAACGGGCGGGTACGATGAGCAGTTCTTC.